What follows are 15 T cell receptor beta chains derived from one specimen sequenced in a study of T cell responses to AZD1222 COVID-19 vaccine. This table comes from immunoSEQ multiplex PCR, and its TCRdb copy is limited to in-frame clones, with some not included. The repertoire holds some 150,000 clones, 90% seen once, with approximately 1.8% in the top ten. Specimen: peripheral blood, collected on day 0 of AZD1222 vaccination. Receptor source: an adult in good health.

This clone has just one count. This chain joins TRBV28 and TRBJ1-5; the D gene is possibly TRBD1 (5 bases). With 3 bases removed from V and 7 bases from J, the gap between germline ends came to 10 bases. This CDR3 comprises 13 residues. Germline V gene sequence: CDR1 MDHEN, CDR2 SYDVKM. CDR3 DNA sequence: TGTGCCAGCAGTTTCCAGGGACGGCAGCCCCAGCATTTT. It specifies CASSFQGRQPQHF.

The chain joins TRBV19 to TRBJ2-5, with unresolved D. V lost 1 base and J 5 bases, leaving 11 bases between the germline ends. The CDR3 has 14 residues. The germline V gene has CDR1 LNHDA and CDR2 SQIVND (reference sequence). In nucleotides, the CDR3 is TGTGCCAGTAGTATAGCCGGGCGAGAGGAGACCCAGTACTTC. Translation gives CASSIAGREETQYF.

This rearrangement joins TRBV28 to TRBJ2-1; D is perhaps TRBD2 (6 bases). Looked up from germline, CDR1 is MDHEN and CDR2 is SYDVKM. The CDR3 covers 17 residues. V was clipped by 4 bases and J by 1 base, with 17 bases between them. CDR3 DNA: TGTGCCAGCAGTTATCTAGGGGAGGCGATTTCCTACAATGAGCAGTTCTTC. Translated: CASSYLGEAISYNEQFF.

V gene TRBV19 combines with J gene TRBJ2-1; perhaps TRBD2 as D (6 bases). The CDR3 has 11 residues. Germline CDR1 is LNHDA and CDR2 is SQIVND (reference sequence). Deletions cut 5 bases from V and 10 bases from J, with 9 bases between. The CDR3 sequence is CASSYLAEQFF. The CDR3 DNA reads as TGTGCCAGTAGTTACCTAGCGGAGCAGTTCTTC.

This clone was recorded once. The CDR3 loop reads CSVELAGGNNEQFF. CDR3 nucleotides: TGCAGCGTGGAACTAGCGGGAGGGAACAATGAGCAGTTCTTC. This rearrangement joins TRBV29-1 to TRBJ2-1; 13 bases align to TRBD2. This CDR3 is 14 amino acids long. V shed 6 bases, J shed 5 bases, and the junction held 4 bases outside the gene matches. Germline V gene data show CDR1 as SQVTM and CDR2 as ANQGSEA.

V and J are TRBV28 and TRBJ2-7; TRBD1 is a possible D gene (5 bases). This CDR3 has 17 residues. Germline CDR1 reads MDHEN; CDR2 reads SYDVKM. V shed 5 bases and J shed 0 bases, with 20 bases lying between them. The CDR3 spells CASSQTLADTFSYEQYF. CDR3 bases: TGTGCCAGCAGTCAAACTCTCGCGGACACCTTCTCCTACGAGCAGTACTTC.

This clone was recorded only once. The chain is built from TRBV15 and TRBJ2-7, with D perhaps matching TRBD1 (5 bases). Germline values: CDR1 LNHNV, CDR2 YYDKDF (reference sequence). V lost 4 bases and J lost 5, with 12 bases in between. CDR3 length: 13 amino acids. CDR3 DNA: TGTGCCACCAGCATGGGGCGCAGGGACGAGCAGTACTTC. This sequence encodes CATSMGRRDEQYF. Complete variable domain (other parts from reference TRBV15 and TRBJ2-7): DAMVIQNPRYQVTQFGKPVTLSCSQTLNHNVMYWYQQKSSQAPKLLFHYYDKDFNNEADTPDNFQSRRPNTSFCFLDIRSPGLGDTAMYLCATSMGRRDEQYFGPGTRLTVT.

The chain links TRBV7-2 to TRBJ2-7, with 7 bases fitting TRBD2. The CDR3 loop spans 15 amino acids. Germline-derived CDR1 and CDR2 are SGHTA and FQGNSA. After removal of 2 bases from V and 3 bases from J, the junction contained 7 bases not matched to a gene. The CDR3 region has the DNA TGTGCCAGCAGCTTACATGTGGGCGGGAGCTACGAGCAGTACTTC. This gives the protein CASSLHVGGSYEQYF. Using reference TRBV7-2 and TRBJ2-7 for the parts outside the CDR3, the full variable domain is GAGVSQSPSNKVTEKGKDVELRCDPISGHTALYWYRQSLGQGLEFLIYFQGNSAPDKSGLPSDRFSAERTGGSVSTLTIQRTQQEDSAVYLCASSLHVGGSYEQYFGPGTRLTVT.

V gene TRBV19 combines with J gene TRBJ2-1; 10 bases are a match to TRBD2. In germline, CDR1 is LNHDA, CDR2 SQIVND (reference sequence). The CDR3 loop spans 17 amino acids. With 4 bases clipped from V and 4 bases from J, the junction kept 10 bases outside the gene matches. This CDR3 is CASSTPPSGRWYNEQFF. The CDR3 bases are TGTGCCAGTAGTACACCCCCTAGCGGGAGATGGTACAATGAGCAGTTCTTC.

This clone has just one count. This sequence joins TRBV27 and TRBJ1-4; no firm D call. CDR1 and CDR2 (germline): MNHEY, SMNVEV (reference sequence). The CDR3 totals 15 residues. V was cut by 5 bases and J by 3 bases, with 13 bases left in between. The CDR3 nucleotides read TGTGCCAGCAGTCCTAGTGGAGGATCTAATGAAAAACTGTTTTTT. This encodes CASSPSGGSNEKLFF.

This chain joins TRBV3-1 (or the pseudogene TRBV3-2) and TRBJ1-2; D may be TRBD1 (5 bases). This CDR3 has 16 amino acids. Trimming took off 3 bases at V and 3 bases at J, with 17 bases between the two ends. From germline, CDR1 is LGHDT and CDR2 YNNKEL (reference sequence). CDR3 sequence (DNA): TGTGCCAGCAGCCATGCTAAAGGGGATTGGGACTATGGCTACACCTTC. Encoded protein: CASSHAKGDWDYGYTF.

The CDR3 DNA reads as TGTGCCAGTAGTCCTCAAGCCTGGATGAACTATGGCTACACCTTC. Encoded protein: CASSPQAWMNYGYTF. The J gene is TRBJ1-2, the V gene TRBV19; D is unresolved. Germline CDR1 reads LNHDA; CDR2 reads SQIVND (reference sequence). Trimming shortened V by 5 bases and J by 2 bases, and 15 bases separated the two germline ends. The CDR3 sequence is 15 residues long.

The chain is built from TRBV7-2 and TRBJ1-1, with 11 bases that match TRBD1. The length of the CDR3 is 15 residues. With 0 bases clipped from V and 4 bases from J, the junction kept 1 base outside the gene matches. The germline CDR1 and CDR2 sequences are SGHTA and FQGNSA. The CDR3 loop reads CASSLAGTGGTEAFF. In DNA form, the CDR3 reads TGTGCCAGCAGCTTAGCGGGGACAGGGGGCACTGAAGCTTTCTTT. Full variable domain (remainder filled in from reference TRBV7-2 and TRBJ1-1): GAGVSQSPSNKVTEKGKDVELRCDPISGHTALYWYRQSLGQGLEFLIYFQGNSAPDKSGLPSDRFSAERTGGSVSTLTIQRTQQEDSAVYLCASSLAGTGGTEAFFGQGTRLTVV.

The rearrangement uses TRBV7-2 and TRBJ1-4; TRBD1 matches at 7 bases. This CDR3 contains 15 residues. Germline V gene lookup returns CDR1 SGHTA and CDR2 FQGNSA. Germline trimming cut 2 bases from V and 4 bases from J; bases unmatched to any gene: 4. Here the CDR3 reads CASSLQGVINEKLFF. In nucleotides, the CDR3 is TGTGCCAGCAGCTTACAGGGGGTGATTAATGAAAAACTGTTTTTT.

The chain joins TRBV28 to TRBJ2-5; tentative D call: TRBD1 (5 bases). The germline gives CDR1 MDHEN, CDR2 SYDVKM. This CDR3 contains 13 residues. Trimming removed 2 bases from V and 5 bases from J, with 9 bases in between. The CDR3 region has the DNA TGTGCCAGCAGTTTAATGGCAGGGGAGACCCAGTACTTC. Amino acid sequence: CASSLMAGETQYF.